This T cell receptor (beta chain) is drawn from a study of blood T cell repertoires in COVID-19. Study background: In each case, the material was cDNA or gDNA derived from T cells, B-cell-depleted T cells, or PBMCs.

As processed by the authors: Reference gene primers were amplified, and this amplification served to estimate nucleated cell counts. Produced via immunoSEQ multiplex PCR; TCRdb's table is partial and in-frame only. The DNA gave D and trimming, while V, J and clone size come from that table. Altogether under 300,000 clones are present, 88% being singletons, with the ten largest covering around 1%. Participants were aged about 18 to 89 years, lived in 20 to 30 US areas, and enrolled virtually. Two negative PCRs, clearance, or symptom resolution were required of recovered Cohort 3 donors. With 6 bases clipped from V and 7 bases from J, the junction kept 7 bases outside the gene matches. Germline CDR1 is MNHEY and CDR2 is SMNVEV (reference sequence). The CDR3 consists of 14 residues.

This clonotype was sampled from a woman in her 30s who had recovered from COVID-19. V is TRBV27 and J is TRBJ1-2; 11 bases align to TRBD1. The sample taken for sequencing was PBMCs or T cells enriched from blood (not recorded which). CDR3 in DNA: TGTGCCAGCAGGGACAGGGGGCGGGTGGGTGGCTACACCTTC. Encoded protein: CASRDRGRVGGYTF.